Sequencing of this T cell receptor beta chain was carried out in a study of T-cell memory formation after mild COVID-19. Study-wide findings and caveats: Balance between CD4 and CD8 was seen in clones contracting day 15 to 85, and a CD4+ lean was seen in later expanders. Mostly located in CM and EM were contracting CD4+ clones, with contracting CD8+ clones located in EMRA.

The CDR3 has 14 amino acids. V was clipped by 5 bases and J by 5 bases, with 13 bases between them. CDR1 SGHDN and CDR2 FVKESK come from the germline V gene. After 5'RACE with constant-segment primers, TCR alpha and TCR beta cDNA libraries carrying sample barcodes and UMIs were obtained. TCRdb passed the 5' RACE reads through MiXCR, listing each CDR3 protein once. The sample contains 400,000 to 550,000 distinct CDR3 sequences, around a quarter of which appear only once. A remark on this clonotype: The antigen remains unidentified.

Sequenced input: PBMCs or a T cell subset sorted from them (not recorded which). This chain connects TRBV14 to TRBJ2-1; a possible D gene is TRBD1 (6 bases). This receptor was identified in an adult woman who had mild COVID-19 (a few samples of this study predate the infection). Cell type and time point are not known. The CDR3 sequence is CASSGRTADNEQFF. CDR3 nucleotide sequence: TGTGCCAGCAGCGGGCGGACAGCCGACAATGAGCAGTTCTTC.